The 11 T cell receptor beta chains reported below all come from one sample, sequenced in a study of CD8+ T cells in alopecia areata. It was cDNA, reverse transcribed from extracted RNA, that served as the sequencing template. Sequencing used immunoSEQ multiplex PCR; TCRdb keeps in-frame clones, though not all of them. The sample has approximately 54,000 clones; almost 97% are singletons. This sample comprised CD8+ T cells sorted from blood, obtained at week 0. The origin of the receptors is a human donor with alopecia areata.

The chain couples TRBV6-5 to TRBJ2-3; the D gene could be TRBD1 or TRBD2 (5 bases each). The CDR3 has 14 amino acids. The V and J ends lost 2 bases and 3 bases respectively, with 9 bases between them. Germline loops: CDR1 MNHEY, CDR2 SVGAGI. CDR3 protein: CASSYGGVTDTQYF. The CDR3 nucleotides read TGTGCCAGCAGTTACGGGGGAGTAACAGATACGCAGTATTTT.

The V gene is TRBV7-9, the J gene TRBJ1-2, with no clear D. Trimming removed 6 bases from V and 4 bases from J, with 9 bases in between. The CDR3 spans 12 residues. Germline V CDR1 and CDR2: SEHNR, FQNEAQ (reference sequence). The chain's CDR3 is CASSSDGYGYTF. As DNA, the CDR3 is TGTGCCAGCAGTTCGGACGGCTATGGCTACACCTTC.

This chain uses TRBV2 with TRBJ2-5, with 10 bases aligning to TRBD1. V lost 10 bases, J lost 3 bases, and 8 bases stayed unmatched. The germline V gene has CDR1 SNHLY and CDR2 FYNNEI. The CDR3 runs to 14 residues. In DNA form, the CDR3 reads TGTGCCATAAGCCGGGACAGGGGAAAAGAGACCCAGTACTTC. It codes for CAISRDRGKETQYF. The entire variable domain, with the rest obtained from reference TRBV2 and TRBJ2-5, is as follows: EPEVTQTPSHQVTQMGQEVILRCVPISNHLYFYWYRQILGQKVEFLVSFYNNEISEKSEIFDDQFSVERPDGSNFTLKIRSTKLEDSAMYFCAISRDRGKETQYFGPGTRLLVL.

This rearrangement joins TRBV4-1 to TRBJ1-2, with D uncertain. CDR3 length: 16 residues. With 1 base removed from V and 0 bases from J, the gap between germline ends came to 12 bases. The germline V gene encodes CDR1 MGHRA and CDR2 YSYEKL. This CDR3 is CASSQGTDLANYGYTF. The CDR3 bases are TGCGCCAGCAGCCAAGGAACGGACCTAGCTAACTATGGCTACACCTTC.

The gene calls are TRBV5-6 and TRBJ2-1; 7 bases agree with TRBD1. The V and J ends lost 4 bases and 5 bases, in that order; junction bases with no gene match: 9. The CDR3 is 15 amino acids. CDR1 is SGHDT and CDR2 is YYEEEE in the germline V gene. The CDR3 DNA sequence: TGTGCCAGCAGCCGCCTACAGGGGTTTCACAATGAGCAGTTCTTC. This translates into CASSRLQGFHNEQFF. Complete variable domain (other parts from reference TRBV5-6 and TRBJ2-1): DAGVTQSPTHLIKTRGQQVTLRCSPKSGHDTVSWYQQALGQGPQFIFQYYEEEERQRGNFPDRFSGHQFPNYSSELNVNALLLGDSALYLCASSRLQGFHNEQFFGPGTRLTVL.

The CDR3 DNA follows: TGTGCCACCTCCCTTAAGGGCTTTGCTAGCGGGGACCTAGCCAAAAACATTCAGTACTTC. Translating gives CATSLKGFASGDLAKNIQYF. The chain employs TRBV27 and TRBJ2-4; 9 positions agree with TRBD2. The trim removed 10 bases at V and 0 bases at J, leaving 22 bases unmatched. CDR3 length: 20 residues. CDR1 and CDR2 (germline): MNHEY, SMNVEV (reference sequence).

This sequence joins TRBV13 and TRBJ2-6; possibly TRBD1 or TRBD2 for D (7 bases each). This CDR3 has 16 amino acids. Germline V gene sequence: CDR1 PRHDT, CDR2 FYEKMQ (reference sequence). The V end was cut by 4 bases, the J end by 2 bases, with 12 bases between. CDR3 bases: TGTGCCAGCAGCTGGGAGGGGGCCGCTGGGGCCAACGTCCTGACTTTC. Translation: CASSWEGAAGANVLTF.

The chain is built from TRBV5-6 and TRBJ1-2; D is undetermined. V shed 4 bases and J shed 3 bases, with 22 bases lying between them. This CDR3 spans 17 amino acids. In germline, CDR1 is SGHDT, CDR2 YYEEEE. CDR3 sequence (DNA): TGTGCCAGCAGCCCGCCCTACAGCTGGCGATCTCACTATGGCTACACCTTC. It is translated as CASSPPYSWRSHYGYTF.

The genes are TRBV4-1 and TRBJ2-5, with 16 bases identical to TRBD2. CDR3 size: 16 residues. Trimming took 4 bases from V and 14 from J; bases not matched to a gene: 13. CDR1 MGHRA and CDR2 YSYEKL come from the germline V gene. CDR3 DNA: TGCGCCAGCAGCCCGGACCCGGGACTAGCGGGGGGGTTTACTTACTTC. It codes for CASSPDPGLAGGFTYF.

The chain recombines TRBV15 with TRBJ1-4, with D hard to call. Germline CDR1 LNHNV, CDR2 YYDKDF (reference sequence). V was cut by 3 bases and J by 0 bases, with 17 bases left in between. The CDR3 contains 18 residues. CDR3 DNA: TGTGCCACCAGCAGCCAACTTGGCGGGTTTTCAACTAATGAAAAACTGTTTTTT. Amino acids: CATSSQLGGFSTNEKLFF.

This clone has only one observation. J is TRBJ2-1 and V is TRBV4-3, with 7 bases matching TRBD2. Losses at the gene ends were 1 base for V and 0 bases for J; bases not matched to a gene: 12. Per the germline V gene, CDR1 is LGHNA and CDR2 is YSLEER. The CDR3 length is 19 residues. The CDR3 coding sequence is TGCGCCAGCAGCCAAGGGGGAGGGCCGCGTTCAAGCTCCTACAATGAGCAGTTCTTC. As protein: CASSQGGGPRSSSYNEQFF.